The sample holds a few counts of the clone carrying this T cell receptor beta chain. Its antigen is unknown. This entry belongs to a study of beta chain features in type 1 diabetes. Study results and limitations: VDJ junctions from type 1 diabetes patients carried fewer insertions and larger deletions.

The isolated RNA, all of it, was reverse transcribed, so expressed TCRB transcripts were what got sequenced. Repertoires were generated with immunoSEQ multiplex PCR, while TCRdb's copy carries only in-frame clones and drops some. The sample consists of about half a million clones, approximately 30% of them appearing once. The CDR3 length is 14 residues. The V gene is TRBV21-1, the J gene TRBJ2-1; the D call of TRBD2 is as the table states it, not checked on the DNA. TRBV21-1 is recorded as a pseudogene. The sequenced material came from naive CD4+ T cells from blood. The TCR sequence derives from a man aged 18 to 30 in good health. The CDR3 sequence: CASSKDGSYNEQFF. Written as DNA, the CDR3 is TGTGCCAGCAGCAAAGACGGGTCTTACAATGAGCAGTTCTTC.